Below, 21 T cell receptor beta chains from the same sample are listed, as sequenced in a study of blood T cell repertoires in COVID-19. The repertoire was sequenced with immunoSEQ multiplex PCR; TCRdb's copy has only in-frame clones and lacks some. The sample includes roughly 250,000 clones, 88% of them seen just once. The material sequenced was peripheral blood. Receptor source: a woman aged 40 to 49 who had recovered from COVID-19.

The V and J genes are TRBV4-2 and TRBJ2-3, with TRBD2 as a possible D gene (5 bases). Trimming took 1 base from V and 5 from J, leaving 10 bases between them. The CDR3 runs 14 residues. From germline, CDR1 is LGHNA and CDR2 YNFKEQ. The CDR3: CASSQAGIQDTQYF. Here the CDR3 DNA reads TGTGCCAGCAGCCAAGCCGGGATCCAAGATACGCAGTATTTT.

The genes are TRBV6-5 and TRBJ1-6; the match to TRBD1 covers 7 bases. V shed 2 bases, J shed 9 bases, and the junction held 4 bases outside the gene matches. Germline V CDR1 and CDR2: MNHEY, SVGAGI. CDR3 length equals 14 residues. CDR3 loop: CASSYRQGGSPLHF. In nucleotides, the CDR3 is TGTGCCAGCAGTTACCGACAGGGCGGTTCACCCCTCCACTTT.

The rearrangement uses TRBV29-1 and TRBJ2-1, with 11 bases lining up with TRBD1. In germline, CDR1 is SQVTM, CDR2 ANQGSEA. This CDR3 is built from 14 residues. V was clipped by 7 bases and J by 6 bases; unmatched bases: 8. CDR3 DNA sequence: TGCAGCGACAGGACAGGGGGCACAGGCAATGAGCAGTTCTTC. Its protein is CSDRTGGTGNEQFF.

On this clone itself: The sample carries other DNA sequences with the same CDR3. The chain links TRBV7-2 to TRBJ2-1; D perhaps matches TRBD2 (6 bases). Trimming removed 1 base at V and 5 bases at J, with 6 bases between. Per germline, CDR1 SGHTA and CDR2 FQGNSA. The CDR3 runs to 13 residues. The CDR3 here is CASSLGRDNEQFF. In DNA form, the CDR3 reads TGTGCCAGCAGCTTAGGGAGGGACAATGAGCAGTTCTTC.

The chain uses TRBV7-2 and TRBJ2-2; 8 nucleotides match TRBD1. CDR1 is SGHTA and CDR2 is FQGNSA in the germline V gene. CDR3 length equals 13 residues. V lost 5 bases and J lost 7; bases outside the gene matches: 3. Here the CDR3 reads CASSQGTGGELFF. In DNA form, the CDR3 reads TGTGCCAGCAGCCAGGGGACAGGCGGGGAGCTGTTTTTT.

The chain carries TRBV19 and TRBJ2-7, with D perhaps TRBD1 (6 bases). The CDR3 runs to 13 residues. Germline values: CDR1 LNHDA, CDR2 SQIVND (reference sequence). V lost 5 bases and J lost 6, with 14 bases in between. The CDR3 loop reads CASSSHRAGEQYF. The CDR3 DNA reads as TGTGCCAGTAGTTCCCACAGGGCCGGCGAGCAGTACTTC.

V and J are TRBV25-1 and TRBJ1-3; 8 bases are a match to TRBD1. Germline CDR1 reads MGHDK; CDR2 reads SYGVNS. With 7 bases clipped from V and 0 bases from J, the junction kept 8 bases outside the gene matches. The CDR3 contains 16 residues. The CDR3 region is CASTPGQGSSGNTIYF. The CDR3 nucleotides are TGTGCCAGCACCCCCGGACAGGGAAGCTCTGGAAACACCATATATTTT.

This clone appeared a single time. At one end, the junction sequence differs from germline, possibly due to a read error. V usage is TRBV6-4 and J usage is TRBJ2-1; TRBD2 matches 11 bases. This CDR3 spans 21 amino acids. The germline gives CDR1 MRHNA, CDR2 SNTAGT. In DNA form, the CDR3 reads TGTGCCAGCAATGACAGGGTTCCGAGGCTAGCGGGAGGCCGCTCCTACAATGAGCAGTTCTTC. Encoded protein: CASNDRVPRLAGGRSYNEQFF.

This chain links TRBV6-5 with TRBJ1-2; 10 nucleotides align to TRBD1. The germline V gene encodes CDR1 MNHEY and CDR2 SVGAGI. Trimming removed 0 bases from V and 0 bases from J; junction bases left unmatched: 1. This CDR3 comprises 16 residues. The CDR3 region is CASSYSGQGSNYGYTF. The CDR3, as DNA: TGTGCCAGCAGTTACTCGGGACAGGGGTCTAACTATGGCTACACCTTC.

The rearrangement joins TRBV7-2 to TRBJ2-5; the D gene is possibly TRBD1 (5 bases). The V and J ends lost 2 bases and 9 bases respectively, with 16 bases between them. The CDR3 contains 14 residues. CDR1 SGHTA and CDR2 FQGNSA come from the germline V gene. The CDR3 DNA is TGTGCCAGCAGCTTAAGTGGTCAGGGCCGATCCCAGTACTTC. Amino acid sequence: CASSLSGQGRSQYF.

This clone was seen just once. The chain couples TRBV6-5 to TRBJ1-3; TRBD1 is a possible D gene (6 bases). This CDR3 contains 15 residues. CDR1 is MNHEY and CDR2 is SVGAGI in the germline V gene. V was shortened by 0 bases and J by 4 bases, with 10 bases between the two germline ends. The CDR3 nucleotides read TGTGCCAGCAGTTACTCTCAGGGGTTCGGAAACACCATATATTTT. Amino acids: CASSYSQGFGNTIYF.

The chain couples TRBV5-1 to TRBJ2-3; perhaps TRBD2 as D (5 bases). Trimming left V 2 bases short and J 1 base short, with 14 bases between. This CDR3 spans 16 amino acids. From germline, CDR1 is SGHRS and CDR2 YFSETQ. CDR3 protein: CASSFGLNGGTDTQYF. The CDR3 nucleotides read TGCGCCAGCAGCTTCGGGCTAAACGGGGGCACAGATACGCAGTATTTT.

The chain is built from TRBV29-1 and TRBJ1-1; D uncertain. The CDR3 loop spans 14 amino acids. V lost 5 bases to trimming and J lost 4 bases, with 17 bases between them. The germline gives CDR1 SQVTM, CDR2 ANQGSEA. CDR3 DNA: TGCAGCGTTCAATGGTTGGCCCCCAGCACTGAAGCTTTCTTT. Residues: CSVQWLAPSTEAFF.

The chain's CDR3 is CASSLARQGRSYEQYF. Here the CDR3 DNA reads TGTGCCAGCAGCTTAGCGCGGCAGGGTAGGTCCTACGAGCAGTACTTC. The rearrangement links TRBV7-9 to TRBJ2-7; possibly TRBD1 for D (5 bases). V dropped 0 bases and J dropped 1 base, with 13 bases sitting between them. This CDR3 is built from 16 residues. Germline V CDR1 and CDR2: SEHNR, FQNEAQ (reference sequence).

J is TRBJ2-7 and V is TRBV5-4; TRBD1 aligns across 7 bases. This CDR3 region has 13 residues. CDR1 and CDR2 (germline): SGHNT, YYREEE (reference sequence). The J segment lost 3 bases and the V segment lost 4 bases, leaving 4 bases of the junction unmatched. The CDR3 here is CASSAGTDYEQYF. CDR3 DNA: TGTGCCAGCAGCGCCGGGACAGACTACGAGCAGTACTTC.

The gene calls are TRBV10-3 and TRBJ1-1, with 7 nucleotides matching TRBD1. With V trimmed by 7 bases and J by 2 bases, 7 bases remained unmatched. The CDR3 has 14 residues. Germline CDR1 reads ENHRY; CDR2 reads SYGVKD. CDR3 protein: CAITPGQTNTEAFF. DNA for the CDR3: TGTGCCATCACCCCGGGACAGACTAACACTGAAGCTTTCTTT.

The chain uses TRBV5-1 and TRBJ2-1, with a weak D call TRBD2 (5 bases). V was shortened by 2 bases and J by 3 bases, with 12 bases between the two germline ends. Germline V gene data show CDR1 as SGHRS and CDR2 as YFSETQ. The CDR3 runs 15 residues. Here the CDR3 reads CASSLSGFVYNEQFF. For the CDR3, the DNA is TGCGCCAGCAGCTTATCGGGATTTGTCTACAATGAGCAGTTCTTC.

The rearrangement uses TRBV7-2 and TRBJ2-3; TRBD1 matches at 11 bases. The V and J ends lost 5 bases and 6 bases, in that order; junction bases with no gene match: 4. CDR1 is SGHTA, CDR2 FQGNSA, per germline. This CDR3 region has 14 residues. The CDR3 DNA is TGTGCCAGCAGCCAGGGGACAGGGGGGGATACGCAGTATTTT. Amino acid sequence: CASSQGTGGDTQYF.

The genes are TRBV7-9 and TRBJ2-1, with D possibly being TRBD2 (5 bases). Germline V CDR1 and CDR2: SEHNR, FQNEAQ (reference sequence). The CDR3 length is 14 residues. The V end lost 9 bases, the J end lost 0 bases, and 12 bases lay between the germline ends. CDR3 residues: CASGGESSYNEQFF. Written as DNA, the CDR3 is TGTGCCAGTGGTGGGGAGAGCTCCTACAATGAGCAGTTCTTC.

The genes are TRBV7-2 and TRBJ2-2; 9 bases fit TRBD2. After removal of 5 bases from V and 6 bases from J, the junction contained 16 bases not matched to a gene. The CDR3 runs 18 residues. The germline V gene has CDR1 SGHTA and CDR2 FQGNSA. CDR3 nucleotides: TGTGCCAGCAGCCCTCGGGTGTGGAGACTAGCGGTGCCCGGGGAGCTGTTTTTT. Its translation is CASSPRVWRLAVPGELFF.

The chain carries TRBV30 and TRBJ1-1, with TRBD1 matching 7 bases. This CDR3 spans 14 amino acids. Germline CDR1 reads GTSNPN; CDR2 reads SVGIG (reference sequence). V gave up 3 bases and J gave up 1 base; unmatched junction bases: 5. The CDR3 coding sequence is TGTGCCTGGAGGCGGGGACAGCGGAACACTGAAGCTTTCTTT. Its translation: CAWRRGQRNTEAFF.